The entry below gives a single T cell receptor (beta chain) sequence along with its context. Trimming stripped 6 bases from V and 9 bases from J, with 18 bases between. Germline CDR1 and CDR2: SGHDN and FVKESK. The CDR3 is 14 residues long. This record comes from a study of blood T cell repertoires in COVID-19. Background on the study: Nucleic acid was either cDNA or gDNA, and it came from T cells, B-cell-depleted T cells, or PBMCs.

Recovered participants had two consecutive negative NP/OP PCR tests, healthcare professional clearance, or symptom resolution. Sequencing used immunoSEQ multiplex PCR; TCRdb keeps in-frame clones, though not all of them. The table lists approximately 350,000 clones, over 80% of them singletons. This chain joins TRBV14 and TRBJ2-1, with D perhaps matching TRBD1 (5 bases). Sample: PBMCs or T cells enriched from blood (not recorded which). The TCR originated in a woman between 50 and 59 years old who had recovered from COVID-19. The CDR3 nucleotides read TGTGCCAGCAGTCTAGGGGTCCATCCGGGTGAGCAGTTCTTC. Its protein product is CASSLGVHPGEQFF.